What follows are 4 T cell receptor beta chains derived from one specimen sequenced in a study of blood T cell repertoires in COVID-19. The protocol was immunoSEQ multiplex PCR, while the TCRdb copy is restricted to in-frame clones and leaves out a portion. Of a few hundred thousand clones listed, roughly 85% are singletons. Sequencing used PBMCs or T cells enriched from blood (not recorded which). The receptors were gathered from a woman aged 50 to 65 who had recovered from COVID-19.

This rearrangement joins TRBV27 to TRBJ2-7; 9 bases line up with TRBD1. Trimming removed 1 base from V and 2 bases from J; junction bases left unmatched: 12. The CDR3 has 18 residues. Germline V gene sequence: CDR1 MNHEY, CDR2 SMNVEV (reference sequence). CDR3: CASSLLFLGQGVAYEQYF. The CDR3 region has the DNA TGTGCCAGCAGTTTATTGTTTTTGGGACAGGGAGTAGCCTACGAGCAGTACTTC.

J is TRBJ1-3 and V is TRBV5-1; the D is unclear. Trimming stripped 6 bases from V and 0 bases from J, with 13 bases between. The CDR3 is made up of 15 amino acids. Germline loops: CDR1 SGHRS, CDR2 YFSETQ. CDR3 sequence reads: CASTKEPSSGNTIYF. In DNA form, the CDR3 reads TGCGCCAGCACAAAGGAGCCCAGCTCTGGAAACACCATATATTTT.

This clone was found a few times. V and J are TRBV27 and TRBJ1-5; no reliable D call. The CDR3 runs 14 residues. From germline, CDR1 is MNHEY and CDR2 SMNVEV (reference sequence). Trimming shortened V by 6 bases and J by 0 bases, and 9 bases separated the two germline ends. This CDR3 is CASSPTDSNQPQHF. The CDR3 DNA follows: TGTGCCAGCAGCCCAACAGATAGCAATCAGCCCCAGCATTTT.

The rearrangement uses TRBV15 and TRBJ1-1; D is unclear. This CDR3 contains 14 residues. V dropped 1 base and J dropped 4 bases, with 10 bases sitting between them. Germline CDR1 and CDR2: LNHNV and YYDKDF (reference sequence). As DNA, the CDR3 is TGTGCCACCAGCAGAGTTGAGGGCACCACTGAAGCTTTCTTT. Residues: CATSRVEGTTEAFF.